The rows below give T cell receptor beta chains drawn from one sample of a study of STAT5B mutations in CD4+ large granular lymphocyte leukemia. Profiled with immunoSEQ multiplex PCR; TCRdb holds only in-frame clones, not every one. The sample carries approximately 35,000 clones, roughly 82% recorded once. Sequencing was carried out using CD4+ T cells from blood buffy coats. The receptors were gathered from a human donor in good health. The CDR3 runs from the conserved cysteine through the conserved F or W. D genes are given only for firm matches. Clone size is given for some rows only: seen once, a few or many times, or a class if the clone is expanded.

clone size: -
V gene: TRBV2
J gene: TRBJ2-1
D gene: -
CDR3 DNA: TGTGCCAGCAGTGGACAGGTAGTGCGAGCGGGCTTTGGGAATGAGCAGTTCTTC
CDR3 protein: CASSGQVVRAGFGNEQFF

clone size: -
V gene: TRBV27
J gene: TRBJ1-1
D gene: -
CDR3 DNA: TGTGCCAGCAGTAATCAGGGTTCTCGGGCTGAAGCTTTCTTT
CDR3 protein: CASSNQGSRAEAFF

clone size: few
V gene: TRBV5-1
J gene: TRBJ2-7
D gene: TRBD1
CDR3 DNA: TGCGCCAGCAGCTTGGTAATGGGACAGGGGTCCTACGAGCAGTACTTC
CDR3 protein: CASSLVMGQGSYEQYF

clone size: once
V gene: TRBV19
J gene: TRBJ2-1
D gene: -
CDR3 DNA: TGTGCCAGTAGTAACTCAAGATCCCTCAATGAGCAGTTCTTC
CDR3 protein: CASSNSRSLNEQFF

clone size: -
V gene: TRBV19
J gene: TRBJ2-2
D gene: -
CDR3 DNA: TGTGCCAGTAGTATTGGGCAGCTGAACACCGGGGAGCTGTTTTTT
CDR3 protein: CASSIGQLNTGELFF

clone size: -
V gene: TRBV2
J gene: TRBJ1-2
D gene: -
CDR3 DNA: TGTGCCAGCAGCGAGGGAGACTATGGCTACACCTTC
CDR3 protein: CASSEGDYGYTF

clone size: -
V gene: TRBV7-2
J gene: TRBJ2-2
D gene: -
CDR3 DNA: TGTGCCAGCAAGTGGGCAGGCGTTGGTGTCACCGGGGAGCTGTTTTTT
CDR3 protein: CASKWAGVGVTGELFF

clone size: -
V gene: TRBV5-5
J gene: TRBJ1-1
D gene: -
CDR3 DNA: TGTGCCAGCAGCCCCCGGGGTAACACTGAAGCTTTCTTT
CDR3 protein: CASSPRGNTEAFF

clone size: -
V gene: TRBV11-2
J gene: TRBJ1-1
D gene: -
CDR3 DNA: TGTGCCAGCAGCGCGACAGTGAACACTGAAGCTTTCTTT
CDR3 protein: CASSATVNTEAFF

clone size: -
V gene: TRBV11-3
J gene: TRBJ1-1
D gene: -
CDR3 DNA: TGTGCCAGCAGCTTAGATGGGGGGCCGGACACTGAAGCTTTCTTT
CDR3 protein: CASSLDGGPDTEAFF